This is a list of T cell receptor beta chains from one sample in a study of CXCR3-negative and CXCR3-positive naive CD8 T cells. TCRdb reprocessed the 5' RACE reads, keeping one entry per CDR3 protein, no DNA. Recorded here are 65,000 to 75,000 distinct CDR3 sequences; the top ten clones represent approximately 1.5%. The sequenced material came from naive CXCR3- CD8+ T cells from blood. These receptors originate from a human donor in good health. Some clones in this sample may be carry-over from other donors' samples. CDR3s include the opening cysteine and the closing phenylalanine or tryptophan.

CDR3aa: CSVDSLGTDTQYF
v_gene: TRBV29-1
j_gene: TRBJ2-3

CDR3aa: CASVDREGYYEQYF
v_gene: TRBV28
j_gene: TRBJ2-7

CDR3aa: CASSYGLAGGGTGELFF
v_gene: TRBV6-6
j_gene: TRBJ2-2

CDR3aa: CASSILIWETQYF
v_gene: TRBV19
j_gene: TRBJ2-5

CDR3aa: CAGSSDREGTEAFF
v_gene: TRBV5-1
j_gene: TRBJ1-1

CDR3aa: CASSPKTDSYEQYF
v_gene: TRBV19
j_gene: TRBJ2-7

CDR3aa: CSASLGRRSPLHF
v_gene: TRBV20-1
j_gene: TRBJ1-6

CDR3aa: CASSLVAPGGEQYF
v_gene: TRBV11-2
j_gene: TRBJ2-7

CDR3aa: CASSYEGAPYEQYF
v_gene: TRBV6-6
j_gene: TRBJ2-7

CDR3aa: CASSWSSGYEQFF
v_gene: TRBV27
j_gene: TRBJ2-1

CDR3aa: CSADPYIQRGIGPHFMNTEAFF
v_gene: TRBV29-1
j_gene: TRBJ1-1

CDR3aa: CASSYSLHYNEQFF
v_gene: TRBV6-2/TRBV6-3
j_gene: TRBJ2-1

CDR3aa: CASSFAGEYEQYF
v_gene: TRBV12-3/TRBV12-4
j_gene: TRBJ2-7

CDR3aa: CASTIRTNLEDGELFF
v_gene: TRBV13
j_gene: TRBJ2-2

CDR3aa: CSVAEPSGANVLTF
v_gene: TRBV29-1
j_gene: TRBJ2-6

CDR3aa: CSARDLGGIEAFF
v_gene: TRBV20-1
j_gene: TRBJ1-1

CDR3aa: CASSRTVYEQFF
v_gene: TRBV7-2
j_gene: TRBJ2-1

CDR3aa: CASSRGRLNTGELFF
v_gene: TRBV27
j_gene: TRBJ2-2

CDR3aa: CASSLEGSWLLAKNIQYF
v_gene: TRBV7-8
j_gene: TRBJ2-4

CDR3aa: CASSQGSGANSYEQYF
v_gene: TRBV4-3
j_gene: TRBJ2-7

CDR3aa: CASSLIYNEQFF
v_gene: TRBV7-6
j_gene: TRBJ2-1

CDR3aa: CASSPGGTRGHEQFF
v_gene: TRBV28
j_gene: TRBJ2-1

CDR3aa: CASSQDRWLGEAFF
v_gene: TRBV4-2
j_gene: TRBJ1-1

CDR3aa: CASSLEGVQLAYNEQFF
v_gene: TRBV5-1
j_gene: TRBJ2-1

CDR3aa: CASSLAQGPNTEAFF
v_gene: TRBV7-3
j_gene: TRBJ1-1

CDR3aa: CASTPESKMNTEAFF
v_gene: TRBV5-1
j_gene: TRBJ1-1

CDR3aa: CASSVGGLHTEAFF
v_gene: TRBV9
j_gene: TRBJ1-1

CDR3aa: CSLRGGGSTDTQYF
v_gene: TRBV29-1
j_gene: TRBJ2-3

CDR3aa: CASSQDSPRSTDTQYF
v_gene: TRBV14
j_gene: TRBJ2-3

CDR3aa: CASSELAGVYNEQFF
v_gene: TRBV7-8
j_gene: TRBJ2-1

CDR3aa: CASSLGSGRLVNEQFF
v_gene: TRBV7-6
j_gene: TRBJ2-1

CDR3aa: CSVEGASGEETQYF
v_gene: TRBV29-1
j_gene: TRBJ2-5

CDR3aa: CASSDQGARSMNTEAFF
v_gene: TRBV2
j_gene: TRBJ1-1

CDR3aa: CASSEAGGLYGYTF
v_gene: TRBV13
j_gene: TRBJ1-2

CDR3aa: CSVGGQREGQYF
v_gene: TRBV29-1
j_gene: TRBJ2-7

CDR3aa: CASSDRLSEETQYF
v_gene: TRBV2
j_gene: TRBJ2-5

CDR3aa: CASSDQGRDRVWFLDTEAFF
v_gene: TRBV28
j_gene: TRBJ1-1

CDR3aa: CAISESGGSGANVLTF
v_gene: TRBV10-3
j_gene: TRBJ2-6

CDR3aa: CASSLRVVRGSGRWYEQYF
v_gene: TRBV5-6
j_gene: TRBJ2-7

CDR3aa: CASSLGQNTGELFF
v_gene: TRBV7-6
j_gene: TRBJ2-2

CDR3aa: CASSYSGGEQYF
v_gene: TRBV6-5
j_gene: TRBJ2-7

CDR3aa: CASSLESAVNYGYTF
v_gene: TRBV7-9
j_gene: TRBJ1-2

CDR3aa: CATSRDPEGLSNQPQHF
v_gene: TRBV15
j_gene: TRBJ1-5

CDR3aa: CSARAPRQGAYEQYF
v_gene: TRBV20-1
j_gene: TRBJ2-7